Below, 18 T cell receptor beta chains from the same sample are listed, as sequenced in a study of CD8 T cells in ankylosing spondylitis. MiXCR, applied by TCRdb to the 5' RACE reads, yields one record per CDR3 protein. Of about 150,000 distinct CDR3 sequences listed, roughly 44% are singletons. Sample: synovial fluid, either unsorted or a sorted T cell fraction (not recorded which). Receptor source: a male donor with ankylosing spondylitis.

The chain has TRBV12-3 or TRBV12-4 and TRBJ1-2, with D unclear. This CDR3 has 12 amino acids. Trimming removed 1 base from V and 4 bases from J, with 4 bases in between. The CDR3 loop reads CASSLGLYGYTF. CDR3 DNA sequence: TGTGCCAGCAGTTTAGGCCTCTATGGCTACACCTTC.

The gene calls are TRBV5-1 and TRBJ2-2, with D unclear. The CDR3 sequence is 14 residues long. Germline loops: CDR1 SGHRS, CDR2 YFSETQ. V was cut by 2 bases and J by 4 bases, with 9 bases left in between. In nucleotides, the CDR3 is TGCGCCAGCAGCTTAGAACACCTCACCGGGGAGCTGTTTTTT. It codes for CASSLEHLTGELFF.

The V call is TRBV7-6, the J call TRBJ2-2, with 9 positions matching TRBD2. V lost 4 bases to trimming and J lost 0 bases; unmatched junction nucleotides: 3. The germline V gene encodes CDR1 SGHVS and CDR2 FNYEAQ. The CDR3 spans 16 residues. CDR3 protein: CASSSQRGANTGELFF. The CDR3 DNA is TGTGCCAGCAGCTCCCAGCGGGGGGCGAACACCGGGGAGCTGTTTTTT.

There are many counts of this clonotype. The J gene is TRBJ2-2, the V gene TRBV27; TRBD1 matches 8 bases. This CDR3 has 15 amino acids. Germline trimming cut 8 bases from V and 4 bases from J; bases unmatched to any gene: 9. The V gene's germline CDR1 is MNHEY and CDR2 SMNVEV (reference sequence). The CDR3 DNA reads TGTGCCAGCGCCCCGGACAGGGAGAGCACCGGGGAGCTGTTTTTT. It yields the protein CASAPDRESTGELFF.

The CDR3 here is CASSLALGLYSYEQYF. CDR3 nucleotides: TGTGCCAGCAGCTTAGCGCTAGGACTGTACTCCTACGAGCAGTACTTC. The rearrangement joins TRBV7-2 to TRBJ2-7; perhaps TRBD2 as D (5 bases). This CDR3 is 16 amino acids long. In germline, CDR1 is SGHTA, CDR2 FQGNSA. Trimming cost V 0 bases and J 0 bases, with 12 bases left between them.

This clonotype was found a few times. The chain has TRBV4-2 and TRBJ2-1; D not certain. Trimming shortened V by 0 bases and J by 4 bases, and 10 bases separated the two germline ends. The CDR3 is 15 residues long. Germline values: CDR1 LGHNA, CDR2 YNFKEQ. CDR3 in amino acids: CASSQERLEYNEQFF. DNA of the CDR3: TGTGCCAGCAGCCAAGAGAGGCTCGAATACAATGAGCAGTTCTTC.

This clonotype appeared a few times. The J gene is TRBJ1-6, the V gene TRBV5-1, with unresolved D. The length of the CDR3 is 14 residues. The germline gives CDR1 SGHRS, CDR2 YFSETQ. The V end was cut by 4 bases, the J end by 4 bases, with 9 bases between. CDR3 sequence: CASSPAGYNSPLHF. The DNA of the CDR3 is TGCGCCAGCAGCCCGGCGGGTTATAATTCACCCCTCCACTTT.

The V call is TRBV4-1, the J call TRBJ2-1, with 9 bases lining up with TRBD1. CDR3 length: 18 amino acids. J lost 6 bases, V lost 3 bases, and 15 bases had no gene match. Germline V gene sequence: CDR1 MGHRA, CDR2 YSYEKL. The CDR3 loop reads CASSHRPGTGSVGNEQFF. The CDR3 nucleotides are TGCGCCAGCAGCCACCGTCCCGGGACAGGGTCGGTAGGCAATGAGCAGTTCTTC.

This clonotype is termed medium-sized (0.01 to 0.1%). CDR3 residues: CASSLGSGNTGELFF. The CDR3 bases are TGTGCCAGCAGCTTAGGTTCTGGCAACACCGGGGAGCTGTTTTTT. The V and J genes are TRBV7-8 and TRBJ2-2; D remains ambiguous. Trimming removed 1 base from V and 2 bases from J, with 8 bases in between. CDR3 length: 15 amino acids. Germline CDR1 is SGHVS and CDR2 is FQNEAQ.

The V gene is TRBV11-2, the J gene TRBJ2-1, with D possibly being TRBD2 (6 bases). This CDR3 contains 18 residues. Germline V gene sequence: CDR1 SGHAT, CDR2 FQNNGV. Between the trimmed V and J ends, which lost 3 bases and 8 bases, there was a span of 26 bases. For the CDR3, the DNA is TGTGCCAGCAGCTTTACGGGGGTGTTCCACAACCTGTACCATGAGCAGTTCTTC. This encodes CASSFTGVFHNLYHEQFF.

This clonotype has at least ten counts. The J gene is TRBJ1-1, the V gene TRBV6-1; D unresolved. In germline, CDR1 is MNHNS, CDR2 SASEGT. The V end lost 8 bases, the J end lost 0 bases, and 10 bases lay between the germline ends. This CDR3 has 13 amino acids. The CDR3: CASGQFVNTEAFF. CDR3 coding DNA: TGTGCCAGCGGTCAGTTCGTGAACACTGAAGCTTTCTTT.

This clonotype was detected many times. The CDR3 DNA reads as TGTGCCAGCAGTGAAGGAGGGGCCGGGACAGGGGATTGGCGTCAGCCCCAGCATTTT. It specifies CASSEGGAGTGDWRQPQHF. The rearrangement joins TRBV6-1 to TRBJ1-5; 10 positions agree with TRBD1. CDR1 and CDR2 (germline): MNHNS, SASEGT. This CDR3 is 19 amino acids long. Trimming at V came to 1 base and at J to 6 bases, leaving 15 bases not matched to a gene.

This clonotype turned up a few times. The rearrangement joins TRBV10-3 to TRBJ1-4, with 9 bases lining up with TRBD1. From germline, CDR1 is ENHRY and CDR2 SYGVKD. The length of the CDR3 is 13 residues. V was clipped by 8 bases and J by 3 bases; unmatched bases: 1. For the CDR3, the DNA is TGTGCCATCCGACAGGGGGCTAATGAAAAACTGTTTTTT. Translated: CAIRQGANEKLFF.

In DNA, the CDR3 is TGTGCCAGCCGAACCTTGGACAGGCTCACAGATACGCAGTATTTT. Amino acid sequence: CASRTLDRLTDTQYF. V is TRBV11-2 and J is TRBJ2-3; 7 bases are shared with TRBD1. This CDR3 comprises 15 residues. J was trimmed by 2 bases and V by 8 bases; bases with no gene match: 10. The germline V gene has CDR1 SGHAT and CDR2 FQNNGV.

V and J are TRBV6-6 and TRBJ2-1; D is undetermined. CDR3 length equals 11 residues. Germline lookup yields CDR1 MNHNY and CDR2 SVGAGI (reference sequence). Trimming stripped 0 bases from V and 7 bases from J, with 1 base between. CDR3 region: CASSYSNEQFF. The CDR3 region has the DNA TGTGCCAGCAGTTACTCAAATGAGCAGTTCTTC.

A few counts support this clonotype. The chain employs TRBV15 and TRBJ1-5; TRBD1 matches at 7 bases. Looked up from germline, CDR1 is LNHNV and CDR2 is YYDKDF (reference sequence). Trimming removed 6 bases from V and 6 bases from J; junction bases left unmatched: 5. The CDR3 is 13 residues long. The CDR3 DNA follows: TGTGCCACCAGGCAAAGGGGGCGTCAGCCCCAGCATTTT. This encodes CATRQRGRQPQHF.

This clonotype was seen a handful of times. In nucleotides, the CDR3 is TGTGCCATCGCCAAGGGAGGGTTTCCAGTCGAGCAGTACTTC. Its protein product is CAIAKGGFPVEQYF. The chain couples TRBV12-3 or TRBV12-4 to TRBJ2-7; TRBD2 agrees at 7 bases. V was pared by 10 bases and J by 6 bases, with 15 bases of the junction left unmatched. The CDR3 covers 14 residues.

This clonotype showed up just once. J is TRBJ2-1 and V is TRBV6-1; D call uncertain. Germline CDR1 is MNHNS and CDR2 is SASEGT. Trimming pared 6 bases from V and 7 bases from J, leaving 16 bases between. The CDR3 extends over 14 amino acids. CDR3 DNA sequence: TGTGCCAGCAGCCAGGCGACTGAGGTGAATGAGCAGTTCTTC. It is translated as CASSQATEVNEQFF.